One sample yielded the 20 T cell receptor beta chains listed below, sequenced in a study of T cells after yellow fever vaccination. TCRdb independently ran MiXCR on the 5' RACE reads; one entry per CDR3 protein. The sample records 280,000 or so distinct CDR3 sequences, 7.5% to 9.5% being singletons. The sample in question was CD4+ T cells sorted from PBMCs, obtained 5 days after the yellow fever booster vaccination. These receptors were taken from a man between 18 and 35 years old who received the YFV17D yellow fever vaccine.

The chain has TRBV5-4 and TRBJ2-5; tentatively, D is TRBD1 or TRBD2 (5 bases each). V was shortened by 4 bases and J by 4 bases, with 14 bases between the two germline ends. This CDR3 is built from 14 residues. CDR1 and CDR2 from the germline V gene are SGHNT and YYREEE (reference sequence). The CDR3 sequence is CASSQPTGAETQYF. In DNA form, the CDR3 reads TGTGCCAGCAGCCAACCTACCGGGGCAGAGACCCAGTACTTC.

This clonotype was counted only a few times. The chain joins TRBV10-3 to TRBJ2-3; D not certain. Between the trimmed V and J ends, which lost 0 bases and 1 base, there was a span of 5 bases. Germline CDR1 reads ENHRY; CDR2 reads SYGVKD. This CDR3 is 14 amino acids long. The CDR3 coding sequence is TGTGCCATCAGTGAGTCTTTCGGCACAGATACGCAGTATTTT. It is translated as CAISESFGTDTQYF.

Many counts were recorded for this clonotype. This rearrangement joins TRBV7-2 to TRBJ2-5; no definite D call. The CDR3 is 15 residues long. From germline, CDR1 is SGHTA and CDR2 FQGNSA. V lost 2 bases to trimming and J lost 5 bases, with 15 bases between them. DNA of the CDR3: TGTGCCAGCAGCTTACGCTTTATGGCGGCGGAGACCCAGTACTTC. Its protein is CASSLRFMAAETQYF.

The sample holds a few counts of this clonotype. V is TRBV2 and J is TRBJ1-3; no definite D call. V was shortened by 4 bases and J by 0 bases, with 7 bases between the two germline ends. This CDR3 contains 14 residues. The germline CDR1 and CDR2 sequences are SNHLY and FYNNEI. The DNA for the CDR3 is TGTGCCAGCAGTGGGGCGCGCTCTGGAAACACCATATATTTT. This encodes CASSGARSGNTIYF.

This clonotype was picked up a small number of times. This chain uses TRBV20-1 with TRBJ1-2, with 8 nucleotides matching TRBD1. Trimming cost V 6 bases and J 7 bases; bases outside gene matches: 10. This CDR3 spans 13 amino acids. CDR1 and CDR2 from the germline V gene are DFQATT and SNEGSKA (reference sequence). This CDR3 reads CSATTGVHRGYTF. CDR3 DNA: TGCAGTGCAACGACAGGGGTCCACCGTGGCTACACCTTC.

This clonotype was seen a handful of times. The chain employs TRBV2 and TRBJ2-7; TRBD1 aligns across 8 bases. In germline, CDR1 is SNHLY, CDR2 FYNNEI. The CDR3 is 14 amino acids. The junction had 6 bases not matched to a gene; V was cut back by 6 bases and J by 2 bases. CDR3 region: CASRLDRGPYEQYF. The CDR3 region has the DNA TGTGCCAGCAGGCTAGACAGGGGCCCCTACGAGCAGTACTTC.

V usage is TRBV12-3 or TRBV12-4 and J usage is TRBJ2-7; a weak D match, TRBD2 (7 bases). The CDR3 consists of 15 residues. The V end lost 3 bases, the J end lost 6 bases, and 18 bases lay between the germline ends. This CDR3 reads CASSLRLGGLGEQYF. CDR3 in DNA: TGTGCCAGCAGTTTGCGTCTCGGGGGGCTGGGCGAGCAGTACTTC.

In this sample, this clonotype turned up a few times. This chain connects TRBV5-6 to TRBJ1-2; D uncertain. Germline CDR1 reads SGHDT; CDR2 reads YYEEEE. The CDR3 consists of 11 residues. V was cut by 2 bases and J by 7 bases, with 6 bases left in between. The CDR3 sequence: CASSFDSGYTF. CDR3 coding DNA: TGTGCCAGCAGCTTTGATAGTGGCTACACCTTC.

This clonotype came up a few times. The CDR3 DNA is TGCAGTGTCGGACGGGGCAATCAGCCCCAGCATTTT. It encodes CSVGRGNQPQHF. V usage is TRBV20-1 and J usage is TRBJ1-5; D is uncertain. CDR1 is DFQATT and CDR2 is SNEGSKA in the germline V gene (reference sequence). Between the trimmed V and J ends, which lost 7 bases and 2 bases, there was a span of 9 bases. The CDR3 is made up of 12 amino acids.

CDR3 sequence reads: CASSQGLSLNEKLFF. CDR3 nucleotides: TGCGCCAGCAGCCAAGGGCTTTCCCTTAATGAAAAACTGTTTTTT. This chain connects TRBV4-1 to TRBJ1-4; D remains ambiguous. The V gene lost 1 base and the J gene lost 4 bases, with 10 bases spanning the gap. The CDR3 runs 15 residues. Germline values: CDR1 MGHRA, CDR2 YSYEKL.

This chain joins TRBV27 and TRBJ2-5; TRBD2 aligns across 10 bases. This CDR3 contains 15 residues. Germline CDR1 is MNHEY and CDR2 is SMNVEV (reference sequence). V lost 4 bases and J lost 2; bases outside the gene matches: 4. The CDR3 here is CASSSRTSGQETQYF. CDR3 sequence (DNA): TGTGCCAGCAGTTCGAGGACTAGCGGACAAGAGACCCAGTACTTC.

This clonotype showed up just a few times. The genes are TRBV6-5 and TRBJ1-6, with D uncertain. CDR3 length: 18 amino acids. Germline CDR1 MNHEY, CDR2 SVGAGI. V was pared by 6 bases and J by 2 bases, with 20 bases between. As DNA, the CDR3 is TGTGCCAGCAGCTCGACCGTCTTTAGGGAGACCTATAATTCACCCCTCCACTTT. It yields the protein CASSSTVFRETYNSPLHF.

This clonotype has a handful of counts. This chain connects TRBV28 to TRBJ2-3; 10 bases are a match to TRBD2. CDR1 and CDR2 (germline): MDHEN, SYDVKM. The CDR3 covers 14 residues. The V segment lost 6 bases and the J segment 5 bases; nucleotides outside the gene matches: 5. The CDR3 DNA follows: TGTGCCAGCAGACGACTAGCGGGCCTAGATACGCAGTATTTT. Translation: CASRRLAGLDTQYF.

This chain connects TRBV20-1 to TRBJ2-1; D uncertain. The V end lost 4 bases, the J end lost 6 bases, and 4 bases lay between the germline ends. This CDR3 has 10 amino acids. Germline CDR1 reads DFQATT; CDR2 reads SNEGSKA (reference sequence). CDR3 amino acids: CSAIRNEQFF. The CDR3 DNA follows: TGCAGTGCTATTCGCAATGAGCAGTTCTTC.

This chain joins TRBV5-1 and TRBJ2-5, with D unresolved. CDR1 and CDR2 from the germline V gene are SGHRS and YFSETQ. The V end lost 5 bases, the J end lost 0 bases, and 14 bases lay between the germline ends. CDR3 length: 15 residues. The CDR3 nucleotides read TGCGCCAGCAGAGTAGGCATGGGGTACCAAGAGACCCAGTACTTC. Translating gives CASRVGMGYQETQYF.

This clonotype was seen more than once but under ten times. This chain links TRBV7-3 with TRBJ2-5; 7 nucleotides agree with TRBD2. The CDR3 is made up of 13 amino acids. The junction had 2 bases not matched to a gene; V was cut back by 5 bases and J by 2 bases. Germline V gene data show CDR1 as SGHTA and CDR2 as FQGTGA. The CDR3 here is CASSDGGQETQYF. CDR3 in DNA: TGTGCCAGCAGCGACGGGGGGCAAGAGACCCAGTACTTC.

There are many counts of this clonotype. A read error may produce the germline difference seen at one junction end. The gene calls are TRBV12-3 or TRBV12-4 and TRBJ1-2; possibly TRBD1 for D (5 bases). The length of the CDR3 is 12 residues. The CDR3 bases are TGCGCCAGCAGCTTGCAGGGCTATGGCTACACCTTC. It encodes CASSLQGYGYTF.

This clonotype has more than one count but fewer than ten. The chain uses TRBV18 and TRBJ1-6, with 7 bases identical to TRBD1. CDR3 size: 17 residues. The germline CDR1 and CDR2 sequences are KGHSH and LQKENI. After removal of 2 bases from V and 1 base from J, the junction contained 5 bases not matched to a gene. The CDR3 region has the DNA TGTGCCAGCTCACCAAGTACAGGGGCATCCTATAATTCACCCCTCCACTTT. Its protein is CASSPSTGASYNSPLHF.

This clonotype was counted a few times. The chain carries TRBV2 and TRBJ1-5; TRBD1 agrees at 9 bases. This CDR3 region has 15 residues. Looked up from germline, CDR1 is SNHLY and CDR2 is FYNNEI. J gave up 6 bases and V 5 bases, and 8 bases lay outside the gene matches. CDR3 DNA: TGTGCCAGCAGTCTGCGGACAGGGGAGACTCAGCCCCAGCATTTT. This encodes CASSLRTGETQPQHF.

The J gene is TRBJ1-1, the V gene TRBV5-4; perhaps TRBD1 as D (5 bases). The germline CDR1 and CDR2 sequences are SGHNT and YYREEE (reference sequence). The CDR3 runs 15 residues. V shed 2 bases and J shed 0 bases, with 11 bases lying between them. The DNA for the CDR3 is TGTGCCAGCAGCTTTGTTCAGGGATTGAACACTGAAGCTTTCTTT. This encodes CASSFVQGLNTEAFF. The variable domain in full, completed from reference TRBV5-4 and TRBJ1-1, reads ETGVTQSPTHLIKTRGQQVTLRCSSQSGHNTVSWYQQALGQGPQFIFQYYREEENGRGNFPPRFSGLQFPNYSSELNVNALELDDSALYLCASSFVQGLNTEAFFGQGTRLTVV.